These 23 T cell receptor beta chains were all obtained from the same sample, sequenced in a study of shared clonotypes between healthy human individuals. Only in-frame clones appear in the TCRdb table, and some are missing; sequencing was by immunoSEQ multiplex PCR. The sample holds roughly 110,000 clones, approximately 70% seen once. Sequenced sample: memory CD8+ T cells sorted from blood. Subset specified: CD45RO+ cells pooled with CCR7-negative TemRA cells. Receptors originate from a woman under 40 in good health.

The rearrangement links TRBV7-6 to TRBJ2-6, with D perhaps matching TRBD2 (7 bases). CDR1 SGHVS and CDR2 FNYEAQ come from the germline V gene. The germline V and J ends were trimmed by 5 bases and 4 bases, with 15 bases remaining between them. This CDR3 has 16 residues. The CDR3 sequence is CASSLGGQVGANVLTF. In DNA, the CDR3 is TGTGCCAGCAGCCTCGGGGGGCAGGTGGGGGCCAACGTCCTGACTTTC.

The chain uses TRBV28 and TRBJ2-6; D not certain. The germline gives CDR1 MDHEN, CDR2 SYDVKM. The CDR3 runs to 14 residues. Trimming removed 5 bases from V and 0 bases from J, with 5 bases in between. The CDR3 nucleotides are TGTGCCAGCAGTCGACGCTCTGGGGCCAACGTCCTGACTTTC. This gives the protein CASSRRSGANVLTF. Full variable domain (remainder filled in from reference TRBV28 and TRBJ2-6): DVKVTQSSRYLVKRTGEKVFLECVQDMDHENMFWYRQDPGLGLRLIYFSYDVKMKEKGDIPEGYSVSREKKERFSLILESASTNQTSMYLCASSRRSGANVLTFGAGSRLTVL.

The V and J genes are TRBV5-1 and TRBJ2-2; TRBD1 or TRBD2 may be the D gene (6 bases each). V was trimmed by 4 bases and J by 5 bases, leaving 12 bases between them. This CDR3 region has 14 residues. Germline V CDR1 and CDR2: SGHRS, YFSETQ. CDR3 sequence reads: CASSPGAPTGELFF. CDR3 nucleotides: TGCGCCAGCAGCCCGGGGGCGCCGACCGGGGAGCTGTTTTTT.

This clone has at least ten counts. CDR3 sequence (DNA): TGTGCCAGCCTAGCGGGAGGGCCCACAGATACGCAGTATTTT. This sequence encodes CASLAGGPTDTQYF. The chain is built from TRBV2 and TRBJ2-3, with TRBD2 matching 12 bases. With 8 bases clipped from V and 2 bases from J, the junction kept 2 bases outside the gene matches. Germline-derived CDR1 and CDR2 are SNHLY and FYNNEI. This CDR3 has 14 amino acids.

CDR3 bases: TGTGCCAGCAGCTTAGTGGCTAGCGGGATCTACGAGCAGTACTTC. Protein product: CASSLVASGIYEQYF. The gene calls are TRBV11-2 and TRBJ2-7; the match to TRBD2 covers 9 bases. This CDR3 region has 15 residues. CDR1 and CDR2 (germline): SGHAT, FQNNGV. V was pared by 1 base and J by 3 bases, with 4 bases of the junction left unmatched.

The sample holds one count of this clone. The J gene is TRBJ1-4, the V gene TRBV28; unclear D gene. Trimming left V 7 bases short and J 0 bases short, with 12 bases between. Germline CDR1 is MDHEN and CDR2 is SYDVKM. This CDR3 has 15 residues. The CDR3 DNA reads TGTGCCAGCAAAACTCTTGGTACAACTAATGAAAAACTGTTTTTT. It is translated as CASKTLGTTNEKLFF.

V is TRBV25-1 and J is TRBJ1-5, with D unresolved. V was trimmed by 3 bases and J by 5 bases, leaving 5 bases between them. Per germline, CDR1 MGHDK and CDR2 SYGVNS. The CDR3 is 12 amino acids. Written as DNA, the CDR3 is TGTGCCAGCAGTGACTACGATCAGCCCCAGCATTTT. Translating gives CASSDYDQPQHF.

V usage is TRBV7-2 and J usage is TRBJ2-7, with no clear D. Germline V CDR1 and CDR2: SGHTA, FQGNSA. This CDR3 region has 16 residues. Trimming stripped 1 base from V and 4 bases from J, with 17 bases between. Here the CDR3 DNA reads TGTGCCAGCAGCTTAGGTACCGGAACCCGGCTGTACGAGCAGTACTTC. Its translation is CASSLGTGTRLYEQYF.

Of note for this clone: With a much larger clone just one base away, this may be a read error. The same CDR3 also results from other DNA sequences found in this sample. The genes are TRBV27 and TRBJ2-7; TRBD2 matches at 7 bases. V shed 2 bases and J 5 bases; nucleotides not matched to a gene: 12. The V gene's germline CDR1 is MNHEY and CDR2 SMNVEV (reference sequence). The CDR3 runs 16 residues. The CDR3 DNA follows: TGTGCCAGCAGTTTACTAGCGGATACGGTTCCCCACGAGCAGTACTTC. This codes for CASSLLADTVPHEQYF.

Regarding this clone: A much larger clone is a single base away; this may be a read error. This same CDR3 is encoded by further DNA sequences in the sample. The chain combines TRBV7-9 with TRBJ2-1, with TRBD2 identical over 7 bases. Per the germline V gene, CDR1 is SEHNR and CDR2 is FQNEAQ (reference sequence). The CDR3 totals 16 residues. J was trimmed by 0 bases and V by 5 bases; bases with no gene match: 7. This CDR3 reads CASSPRGGSSYNEQFF. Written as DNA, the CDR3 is TGTGCCAGCAGCCCCAGAGGCGGGAGCTCCTACAATGAGCAGTTCTTC. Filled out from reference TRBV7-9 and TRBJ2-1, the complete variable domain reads DTGVSQNPRHKITKRGQNVTFRCDPISEHNRLYWYRQTLGQGPEFLTYFQNEAQLEKSRLLSDRFSAERPKGSFSTLEIQRTEQGDSAMYLCASSPRGGSSYNEQFFGPGTRLTVL.

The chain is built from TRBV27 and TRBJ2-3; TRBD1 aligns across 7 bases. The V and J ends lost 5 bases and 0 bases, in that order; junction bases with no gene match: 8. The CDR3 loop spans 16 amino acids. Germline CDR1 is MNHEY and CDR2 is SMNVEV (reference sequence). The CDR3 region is CASSPTGLSSTDTQYF. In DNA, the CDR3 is TGTGCCAGCAGTCCGACAGGGTTAAGTAGCACAGATACGCAGTATTTT.

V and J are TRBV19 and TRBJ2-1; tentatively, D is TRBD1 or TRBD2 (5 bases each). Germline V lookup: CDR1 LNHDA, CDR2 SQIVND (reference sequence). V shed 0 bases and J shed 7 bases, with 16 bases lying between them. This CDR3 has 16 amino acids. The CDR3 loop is CASSIDLGAGPNEQFF. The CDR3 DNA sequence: TGTGCCAGTAGTATAGATCTCGGGGCTGGGCCGAATGAGCAGTTCTTC.

The CDR3, as DNA: TGTGCCAGCGGGGGCGGGAGGGCCCCCTACAATGAGCAGTTCTTC. Translation: CASGGGRAPYNEQFF. This chain joins TRBV11-2 and TRBJ2-1; the match to TRBD2 covers 9 bases. The germline V gene has CDR1 SGHAT and CDR2 FQNNGV. The CDR3 is 15 amino acids. With 8 bases clipped from V and 2 bases from J, the junction kept 7 bases outside the gene matches.

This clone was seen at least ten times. CDR3 in amino acids: CASSELLGGDALNTEAFF. The CDR3 DNA sequence: TGCGCCAGCAGTGAGTTGCTGGGGGGAGATGCACTGAACACTGAAGCTTTCTTT. This sequence joins TRBV10-2 and TRBJ1-1; a weak D match, TRBD1 (5 bases). Germline V lookup: CDR1 WSHSY, CDR2 SAAADI. Trimming cost V 1 base and J 0 bases, with 18 bases left between them. This CDR3 has 18 residues.

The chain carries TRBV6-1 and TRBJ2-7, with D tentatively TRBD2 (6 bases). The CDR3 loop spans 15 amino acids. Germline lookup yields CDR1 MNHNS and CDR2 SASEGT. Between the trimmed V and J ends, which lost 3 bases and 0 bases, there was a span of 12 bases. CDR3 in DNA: TGTGCCAGCAGTGAGGGTCTAGCGTCCTCCTACGAGCAGTACTTC. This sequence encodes CASSEGLASSYEQYF.

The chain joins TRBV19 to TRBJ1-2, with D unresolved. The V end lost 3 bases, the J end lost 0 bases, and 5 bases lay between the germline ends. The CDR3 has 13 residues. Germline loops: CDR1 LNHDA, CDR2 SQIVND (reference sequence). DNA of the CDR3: TGTGCCAGTAGTATTCGGTCTAACTATGGCTACACCTTC. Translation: CASSIRSNYGYTF.

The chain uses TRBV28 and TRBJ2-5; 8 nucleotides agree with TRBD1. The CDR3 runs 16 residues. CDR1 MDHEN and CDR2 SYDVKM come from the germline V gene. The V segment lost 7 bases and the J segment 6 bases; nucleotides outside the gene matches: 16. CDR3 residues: CASTQKHSGGGKTQYF. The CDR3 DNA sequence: TGTGCCAGCACCCAGAAACATTCAGGGGGCGGGAAGACCCAGTACTTC.

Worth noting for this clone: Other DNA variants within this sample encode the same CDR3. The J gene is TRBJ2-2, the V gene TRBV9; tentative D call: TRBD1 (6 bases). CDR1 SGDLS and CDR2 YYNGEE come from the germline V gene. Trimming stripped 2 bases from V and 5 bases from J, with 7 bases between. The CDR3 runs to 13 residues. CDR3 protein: CASSVQGTGELFF. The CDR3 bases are TGTGCCAGCAGCGTCCAGGGGACCGGGGAGCTGTTTTTT. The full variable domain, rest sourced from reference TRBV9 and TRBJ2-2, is DSGVTQTPKHLITATGQRVTLRCSPRSGDLSVYWYQQSLDQGLQFLIQYYNGEERAKGNILERFSAQQFPDLHSELNLSSLELGDSALYFCASSVQGTGELFFGEGSRLTVL.

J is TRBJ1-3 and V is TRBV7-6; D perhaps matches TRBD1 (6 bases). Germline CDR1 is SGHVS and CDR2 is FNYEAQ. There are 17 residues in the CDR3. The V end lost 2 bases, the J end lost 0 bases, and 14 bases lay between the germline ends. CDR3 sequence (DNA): TGTGCCAGCAGCTTATGGGGGGGGCAAACCTCTGGAAACACCATATATTTT. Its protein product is CASSLWGGQTSGNTIYF.

CDR3 bases: TGTGCCAGCAGCGTTGGGACAGACTCTGGAAACACCATATATTTT. Translated, it gives CASSVGTDSGNTIYF. The chain employs TRBV13 and TRBJ1-3; 7 nucleotides line up with TRBD1. The ends lost 5 bases at V and 0 bases at J; junction bases unmatched: 4. The CDR3 spans 15 residues. Germline assignment: CDR1 PRHDT and CDR2 FYEKMQ (reference sequence).

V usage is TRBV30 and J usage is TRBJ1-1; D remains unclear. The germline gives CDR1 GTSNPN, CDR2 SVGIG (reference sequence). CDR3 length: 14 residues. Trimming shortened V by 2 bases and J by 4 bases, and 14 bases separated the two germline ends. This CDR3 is CAWSKENGGTEAFF. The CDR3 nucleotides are TGTGCCTGGAGTAAGGAGAACGGTGGCACTGAAGCTTTCTTT. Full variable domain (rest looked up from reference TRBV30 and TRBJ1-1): SQTIHQWPATLVQPVGSPLSLECTVEGTSNPNLYWYRQAAGRGLQLLFYSVGIGQISSEVPQNLSASRPQDRQFILSSKKLLLSDSGFYLCAWSKENGGTEAFFGQGTRLTVV.

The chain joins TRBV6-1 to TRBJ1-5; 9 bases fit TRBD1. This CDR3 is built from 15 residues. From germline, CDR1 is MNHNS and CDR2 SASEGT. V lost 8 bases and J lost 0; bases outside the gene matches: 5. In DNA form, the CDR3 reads TGTGCCAGCCGGGACAGGGAGTATAGCAATCAGCCCCAGCATTTT. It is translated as CASRDREYSNQPQHF.

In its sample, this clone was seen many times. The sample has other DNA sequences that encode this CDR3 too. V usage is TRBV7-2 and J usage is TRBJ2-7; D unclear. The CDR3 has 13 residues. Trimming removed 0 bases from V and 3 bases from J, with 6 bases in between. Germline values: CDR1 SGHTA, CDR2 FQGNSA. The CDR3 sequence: CASSLASSYEQYF. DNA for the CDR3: TGTGCCAGCAGCTTAGCGTCCAGCTACGAGCAGTACTTC.